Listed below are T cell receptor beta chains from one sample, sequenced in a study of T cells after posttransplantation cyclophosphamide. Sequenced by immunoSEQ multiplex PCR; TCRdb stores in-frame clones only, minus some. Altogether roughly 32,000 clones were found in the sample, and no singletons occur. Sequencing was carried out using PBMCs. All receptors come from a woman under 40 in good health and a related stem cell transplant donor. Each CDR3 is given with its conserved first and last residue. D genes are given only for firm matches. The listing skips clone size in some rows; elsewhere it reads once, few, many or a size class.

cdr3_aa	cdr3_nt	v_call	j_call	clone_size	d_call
CASSWGQSYEQYF	TGTGCCAGCAGTTGGGGACAGAGCTACGAGCAGTACTTC	TRBV6-2/TRBV6-3	TRBJ2-7	many	TRBD1
CASIRQGDGYEQYF	TGTGCCAGCATCCGACAGGGGGATGGCTACGAGCAGTACTTC	TRBV28	TRBJ2-7	-	TRBD1
CASSQQRTGSEQYF	TGCGCCAGCAGCCAGCAGCGGACGGGGAGCGAGCAGTACTTC	TRBV4-3	TRBJ2-7	many	-
CASSYEDRHRVKLFF	TGTGCCAGCAGTTACGAGGACAGGCATCGGGTAAAACTGTTTTTT	TRBV6-6	TRBJ1-4	many	TRBD1
CASSSETSRHTGELFF	TGCGCCAGCAGCTCGGAGACTAGCAGGCACACCGGGGAGCTGTTTTTT	TRBV5-1	TRBJ2-2	many	TRBD2
CASSLSFARPEEQYF	TGTGCCAGCAGCTTATCCTTTGCTAGACCCGAAGAGCAGTACTTC	TRBV7-6	TRBJ2-7	few	-
CASSQDARGQNTGELFF	TGCGCCAGCAGCCAAGATGCCAGGGGGCAGAACACCGGGGAGCTGTTTTTT	TRBV4-3	TRBJ2-2	-	TRBD1
CASSDLGGRGPFLNSMDYGYTF	TGTGCCAGCAGTGACCTGGGGGGCAGGGGGCCTTTTCTTAACAGTATGGACTATGGCTACACCTTC	TRBV7-6	TRBJ1-2	-	TRBD1
CASSLGYPSYNEQFF	TGTGCCAGCAGCTTGGGCTACCCATCCTACAATGAGCAGTTCTTC	TRBV7-3	TRBJ2-1	many	-
CASSPRGQGMNSPLHF	TGTGCCAGCAGCCCCCGGGGACAGGGGATGAATTCACCCCTCCACTTT	TRBV9	TRBJ1-6	few	TRBD1
CASSTHGAGDYEQYF	TGTGCCAGTAGTACCCATGGAGCGGGAGATTACGAGCAGTACTTC	TRBV19	TRBJ2-7	many	TRBD2
CATMTTGGARINGYTF	TGTGCCACAATGACCACAGGGGGCGCTCGGATAAATGGCTACACCTTC	TRBV7-2	TRBJ1-2	many	TRBD1
CASSTPRTGGGWDEQFF	TGCGCCAGCAGCACGCCACGGACAGGGGGAGGGTGGGATGAGCAGTTCTTC	TRBV5-1	TRBJ2-1	many	TRBD1
CASSLAGGSSGANVLTF	TGTGCCAGCAGCTTAGCCGGCGGCTCCTCTGGGGCCAACGTCCTGACTTTC	TRBV7-2	TRBJ2-6	many	-
CASGFIRGNGYTF	TGTGCCAGCGGCTTCATCAGGGGCAACGGCTACACCTTC	TRBV28	TRBJ1-2	-	-
CASSRWRMNTEAFF	TGTGCCAGCAGCCGATGGCGGATGAACACTGAAGCTTTCTTT	TRBV5-6	TRBJ1-1	many	-
CASSYSPRGARETQYF	TGTGCCAGCAGTTACTCGCCGCGGGGGGCCCGGGAGACCCAGTACTTC	TRBV6-2/TRBV6-3	TRBJ2-5	few	TRBD2